Described below is a single T cell receptor beta chain sequence and its context. This specimen comes from a study of cytomegalovirus exposure and HLA in healthy donors. Whole-study context: Early release data held around 80 million unique TCRs from HLA-typed donors.

Germline V gene lookup returns CDR1 PRHDT and CDR2 FYEKMQ (reference sequence). The CDR3 has 15 amino acids. Primers for the PCR totalled 60 Vbeta and 13 Jbeta. Assay: immunoSEQ multiplex PCR; the TCRdb copy retains only in-frame clones and omits some. The table has about 140,000 clones, approximately 70% seen once. The chain recombines TRBV13 with TRBJ2-5; D may be TRBD1 (6 bases). Near its end, the DNA agrees better with TRBJ2-7, so the J call may be wrong. Sample: PBMCs. This receptor was obtained from a woman between 55 and 75 years old in good health and CMV-seronegative. DNA of the CDR3: TGTGCCAGCAGCTTAGCAGGGGACGGTGTGGGCGAGCAGTACTTC. Its protein is CASSLAGDGVGEQYF.